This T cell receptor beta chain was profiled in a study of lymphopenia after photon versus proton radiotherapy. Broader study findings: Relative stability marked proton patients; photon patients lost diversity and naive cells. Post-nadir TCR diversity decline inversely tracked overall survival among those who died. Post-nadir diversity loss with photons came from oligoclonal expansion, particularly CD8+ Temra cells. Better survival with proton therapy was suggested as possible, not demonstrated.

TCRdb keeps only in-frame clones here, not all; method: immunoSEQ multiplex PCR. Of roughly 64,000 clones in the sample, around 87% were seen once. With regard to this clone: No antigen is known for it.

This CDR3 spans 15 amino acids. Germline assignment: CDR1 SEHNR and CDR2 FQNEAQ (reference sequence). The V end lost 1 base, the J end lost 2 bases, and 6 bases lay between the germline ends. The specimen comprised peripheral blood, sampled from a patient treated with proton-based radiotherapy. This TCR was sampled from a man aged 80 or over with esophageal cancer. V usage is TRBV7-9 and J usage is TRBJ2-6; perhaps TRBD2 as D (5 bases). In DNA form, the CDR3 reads TGTGCCAGCAGCTTAGTGGAGGCTGGGGCCAACGTCCTGACTTTC. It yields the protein CASSLVEAGANVLTF.